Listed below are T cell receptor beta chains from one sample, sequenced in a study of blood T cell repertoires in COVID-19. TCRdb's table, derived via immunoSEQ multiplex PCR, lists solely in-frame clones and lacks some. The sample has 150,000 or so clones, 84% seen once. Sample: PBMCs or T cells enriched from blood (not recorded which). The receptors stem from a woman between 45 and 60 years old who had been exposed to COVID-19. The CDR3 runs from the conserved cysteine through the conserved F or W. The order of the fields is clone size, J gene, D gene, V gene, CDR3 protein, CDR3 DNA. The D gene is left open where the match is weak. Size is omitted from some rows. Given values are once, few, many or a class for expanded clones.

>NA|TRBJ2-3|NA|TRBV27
CASSPGTDTQYF
TGTGCCAGCAGCCCAGGCACAGATACGCAGTATTTT
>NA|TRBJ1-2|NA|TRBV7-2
CASSLDDTGGYTF
TGTGCCAGCAGCTTAGACGACACGGGGGGCTACACCTTC
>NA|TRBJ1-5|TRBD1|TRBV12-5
CASARDRSNQPQHF
TGTGCTAGTGCCCGGGACAGGAGCAATCAGCCCCAGCATTTT
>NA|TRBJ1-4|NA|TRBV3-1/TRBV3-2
CASSLLNPLDEKLFF
TGTGCCAGCAGCCTCCTCAACCCGCTAGATGAAAAACTGTTTTTT
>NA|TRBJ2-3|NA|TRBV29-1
CSVRDRQTRTDTQYF
TGCAGCGTTAGAGACCGACAGACCCGCACAGATACGCAGTATTTT
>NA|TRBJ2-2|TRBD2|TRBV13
CASSLTSGYTGELFF
TGTGCCAGCAGCTTGACTAGCGGTTACACCGGGGAGCTGTTTTTT
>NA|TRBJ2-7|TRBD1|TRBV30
CAWGQGGQGSEQYF
TGTGCCTGGGGCCAGGGGGGACAGGGGAGCGAGCAGTACTTC
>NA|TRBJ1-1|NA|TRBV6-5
CASSKGSSAFF
TGTGCCAGCTCTAAAGGGAGCTCAGCTTTCTTT
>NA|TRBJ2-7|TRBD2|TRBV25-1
CASKGGGLAGGSSYEQYF
TGTGCCAGCAAGGGAGGGGGTCTAGCGGGCGGGAGCTCCTACGAGCAGTACTTC
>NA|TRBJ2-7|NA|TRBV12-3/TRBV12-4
CASSRPPGYEQYF
TGTGCCAGCAGCCGCCCGCCGGGCTACGAGCAGTACTTC
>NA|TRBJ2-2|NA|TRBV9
CASSVALAGTGELFF
TGTGCCAGCAGCGTAGCGCTAGCCGGCACCGGGGAGCTGTTTTTT
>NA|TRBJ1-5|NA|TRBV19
CASSHDGGQSVSNQPQHF
TGTGCCAGTAGCCATGATGGCGGGCAGTCGGTGAGCAATCAGCCCCAGCATTTT
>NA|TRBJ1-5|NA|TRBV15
CATSRRGQQPQHF
TGTGCCACCAGCAGGCGGGGGCAACAGCCCCAGCATTTT
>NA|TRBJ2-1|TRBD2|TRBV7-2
CASSLAAGGRDNEQFF
TGTGCCAGCAGCTTAGCCGCGGGGGGCCGCGACAATGAGCAGTTCTTC
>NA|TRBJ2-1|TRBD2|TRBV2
CAGMGLAGGDEQFF
TGTGCCGGAATGGGACTAGCGGGCGGGGATGAGCAGTTCTTC
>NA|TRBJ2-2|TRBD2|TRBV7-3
CASSLQAGVLTGELFF
TGTGCCAGCAGCTTACAAGCGGGGGTGTTAACCGGGGAGCTGTTTTTT
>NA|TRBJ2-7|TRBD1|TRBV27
CASSFDPQGRYEQYF
TGTGCCAGCAGTTTTGACCCACAGGGGCGGTACGAGCAGTACTTC
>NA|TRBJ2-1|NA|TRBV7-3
CASSSRQSSYNEQFF
TGTGCCAGCAGCTCCCGACAGAGCTCCTACAATGAGCAGTTCTTC
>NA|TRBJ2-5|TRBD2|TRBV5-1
CASPLSSGGGYLYETQYF
TGCGCCAGCCCATTGTCTAGCGGGGGGGGTTATTTGTACGAGACCCAGTACTTC
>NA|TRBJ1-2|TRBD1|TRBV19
CASTPRRGQGLRIDGYTF
TGTGCCAGTACCCCCCGCCGGGGACAGGGTCTTCGCATTGATGGCTACACCTTC
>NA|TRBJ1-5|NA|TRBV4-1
CASSHQPGQFNQPQHF
TGCGCCAGCAGCCACCAGCCCGGACAGTTCAATCAGCCCCAGCATTTT
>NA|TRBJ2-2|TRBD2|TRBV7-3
CASRSGGDTGELFF
TGTGCCAGCAGGTCCGGGGGGGACACCGGGGAGCTGTTTTTT
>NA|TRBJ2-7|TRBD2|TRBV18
CASSPGLAGSSYEQYF
TGTGCCAGCTCACCAGGACTAGCGGGGTCCTCCTACGAGCAGTACTTC
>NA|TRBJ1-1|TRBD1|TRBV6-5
CASSSTGVGITEAFF
TGTGCCAGCAGTTCGACAGGGGTCGGTATCACTGAAGCTTTCTTT
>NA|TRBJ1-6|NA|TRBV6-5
CASMQGNSPLHF
TGTGCCAGCATGCAGGGGAATTCACCCCTCCACTTT
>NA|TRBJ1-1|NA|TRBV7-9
CASSLGALRLGTEAFF
TGTGCCAGCAGCTTAGGGGCATTAAGGTTGGGCACTGAAGCTTTCTTT
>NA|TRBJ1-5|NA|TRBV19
CASSISGVGGQPQHF
TGTGCCAGTAGTATTTCGGGGGTCGGTGGTCAGCCCCAGCATTTT
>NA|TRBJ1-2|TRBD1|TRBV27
CASSSHRGSYGYTF
TGTGCCAGCAGTTCTCACAGGGGGTCCTATGGCTACACCTTC
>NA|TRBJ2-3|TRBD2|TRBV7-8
CASSQQRGRPPTDTQYF
TGTGCCAGCAGCCAGCAGCGCGGGAGGCCCCCAACAGATACGCAGTATTTT
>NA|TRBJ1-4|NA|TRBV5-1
CASSLFGGDEKLFF
TGCGCCAGCAGCTTGTTTGGGGGGGATGAAAAACTGTTTTTT
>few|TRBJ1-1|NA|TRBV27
CASSLSQGINTEAFF
TGTGCCAGCAGTTTATCTCAGGGGATTAACACTGAAGCTTTCTTT
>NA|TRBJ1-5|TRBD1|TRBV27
CASSLDRGWQPQHF
TGTGCCAGCAGCTTGGACAGGGGGTGGCAGCCCCAGCATTTT
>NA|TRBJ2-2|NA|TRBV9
CASSGGPGELFF
TGTGCCAGCAGCGGGGGGCCCGGGGAGCTGTTTTTT
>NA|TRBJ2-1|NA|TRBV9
CASSVDRGPSYNEQFF
TGTGCCAGCAGCGTAGATCGGGGTCCAAGTTACAATGAGCAGTTCTTC
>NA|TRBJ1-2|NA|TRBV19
CASTPEPVQPGYTF
TGTGCCAGTACTCCGGAGCCAGTCCAACCGGGCTACACCTTC
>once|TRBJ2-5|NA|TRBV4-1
CASSQTQETQYF
TGCGCCAGCAGCCAAACACAAGAGACCCAGTACTTC
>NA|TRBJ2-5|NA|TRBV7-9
CASSNFRTQETQYF
TGTGCCAGCAGTAACTTCCGGACTCAAGAGACCCAGTACTTC
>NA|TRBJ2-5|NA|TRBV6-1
CASSAGTGFTQETQYF
TGTGCCAGCAGTGCAGGGACTGGTTTCACCCAAGAGACCCAGTACTTC
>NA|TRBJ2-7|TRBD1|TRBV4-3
CASSRQLSGQGFSYEQYF
TGCGCCAGCAGCCGCCAGCTATCGGGACAGGGGTTCTCCTACGAGCAGTACTTC
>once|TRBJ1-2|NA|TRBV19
CASSIEGLGGYTF
TGTGCCAGTAGTATCGAGGGTTTAGGCGGCTACACCTTC
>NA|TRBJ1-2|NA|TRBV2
CASIQGFSNYGYTF
TGTGCCAGTATTCAGGGATTCTCTAACTATGGCTACACCTTC
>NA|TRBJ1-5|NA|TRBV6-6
CASSSVRQPQHF
TGTGCCAGCAGTTCCGTTCGGCAGCCCCAGCATTTT
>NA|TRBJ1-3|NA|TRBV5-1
CASSEGHQILSGNTIYF
TGCGCCAGCAGCGAGGGACACCAAATACTCTCTGGAAACACCATATATTTT
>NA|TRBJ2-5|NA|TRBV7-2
CASSLDFGRPTQYF
TGTGCCAGCAGCTTAGATTTTGGGAGGCCGACCCAGTACTTC
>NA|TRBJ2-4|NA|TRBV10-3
CAISERAPDSTLAKNIQYF
TGTGCCATCAGTGAGCGCGCCCCGGACAGTACACTAGCCAAAAACATTCAGTACTTC
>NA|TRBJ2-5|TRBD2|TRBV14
CASSQGRLAGGLRETQYF
TGTGCCAGCAGCCAAGGCCGACTAGCGGGGGGGCTCCGGGAGACCCAGTACTTC
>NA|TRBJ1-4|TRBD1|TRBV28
CASRATGSNEKLFF
TGTGCCAGCAGAGCGACAGGGAGTAATGAAAAACTGTTTTTT
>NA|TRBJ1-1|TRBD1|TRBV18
CASSPRTGGLDTEAFF
TGTGCCAGCTCACCCCGTACAGGGGGGCTGGACACTGAAGCTTTCTTT
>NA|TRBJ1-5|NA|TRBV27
CARRTKDYSNQPQHF
TGTGCCCGACGGACAAAAGATTATAGCAATCAGCCCCAGCATTTT
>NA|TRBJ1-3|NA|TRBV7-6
CASSLEVRGSGNTIYF
TGTGCCAGCAGCTTAGAGGTCAGGGGCTCTGGAAACACCATATATTTT
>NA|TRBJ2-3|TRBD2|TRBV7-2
CASSLDSGLALVTDTQYF
TGTGCCAGCAGCTTGGACTCAGGACTAGCGTTAGTCACAGATACGCAGTATTTT
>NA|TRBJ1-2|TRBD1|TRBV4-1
CASSQDLDRNYGYTF
TGCGCCAGCAGCCAAGATCTGGACAGGAACTATGGCTACACCTTC
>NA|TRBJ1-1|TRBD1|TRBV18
CASSHRDRVEGTEAFF
TGTGCCAGCTCACATCGGGACAGGGTTGAGGGCACTGAAGCTTTCTTT
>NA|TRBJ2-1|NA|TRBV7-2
CASSLGQGTGEQFF
TGTGCCAGCAGCTTAGGGCAGGGGACGGGTGAGCAGTTCTTC
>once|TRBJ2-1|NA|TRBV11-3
CASSSGDSSYNEQFF
TGTGCCAGCAGCTCCGGGGACTCGTCCTACAATGAGCAGTTCTTC
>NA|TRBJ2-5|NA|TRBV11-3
CASSFGGGSKETQYF
TGTGCCAGCAGCTTTGGGGGCGGCAGCAAAGAGACCCAGTACTTC
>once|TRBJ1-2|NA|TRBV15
CATSRDQGYTF
TGTGCCACCAGCAGAGATCAGGGCTACACCTTC
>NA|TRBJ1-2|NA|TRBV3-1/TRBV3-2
CASSQPDRILGGYTF
TGTGCCAGCAGCCAACCCGACAGGATCTTAGGCGGCTACACCTTC
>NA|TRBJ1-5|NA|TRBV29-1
CSVRAGGQPQHF
TGCAGCGTTCGGGCGGGGGGACAGCCCCAGCATTTT